This T cell receptor (beta chain) was sequenced in a study of blood T cell repertoires in COVID-19. About the research overall: PBMCs, B-cell-depleted T cells, or T cells were the source of the cDNA or gDNA that made up the material.

This clone was seen a handful of times. Per germline, CDR1 GTSNPN and CDR2 SVGIG (reference sequence). Trimming removed 1 base from V and 3 bases from J, with 8 bases in between. CDR3 length: 13 amino acids. Here immunoSEQ multiplex PCR was the method, and the copy in TCRdb shows in-frame clones only, minus some. The sample consists of around 460,000 clones, 85% to 90% of them appearing once. V gene TRBV30 combines with J gene TRBJ2-3, with D possibly matching TRBD2 (6 bases). This TCR derives from a man aged 18 to 30 with COVID-19, enrolled during active disease. The source material was peripheral blood. CDR3 sequence reads: CAWSAGRTDTQYF. The CDR3 DNA reads TGTGCCTGGAGTGCGGGGAGGACAGATACGCAGTATTTT.